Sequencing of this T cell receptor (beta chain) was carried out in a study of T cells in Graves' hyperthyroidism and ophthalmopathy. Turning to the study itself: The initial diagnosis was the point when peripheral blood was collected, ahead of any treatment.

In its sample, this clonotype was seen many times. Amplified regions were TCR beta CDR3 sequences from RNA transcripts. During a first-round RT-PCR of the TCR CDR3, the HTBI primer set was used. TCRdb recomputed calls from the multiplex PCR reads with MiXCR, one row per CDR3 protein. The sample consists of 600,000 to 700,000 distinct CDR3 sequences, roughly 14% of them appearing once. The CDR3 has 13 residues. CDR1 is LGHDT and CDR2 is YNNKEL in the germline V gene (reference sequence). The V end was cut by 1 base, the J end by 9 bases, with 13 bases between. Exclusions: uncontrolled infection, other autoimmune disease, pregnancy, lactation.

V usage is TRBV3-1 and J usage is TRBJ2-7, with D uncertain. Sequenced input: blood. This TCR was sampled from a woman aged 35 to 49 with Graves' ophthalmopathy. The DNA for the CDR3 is TGTGCCAGCAGCCAAGGTATCGATGGGCGGCAGTACTTC. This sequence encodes CASSQGIDGRQYF.